The T cell receptor beta chain under discussion was sequenced for a study of T cells in Graves' hyperthyroidism and ophthalmopathy. With 4 bases removed from V and 0 bases from J, the gap between germline ends came to 6 bases. The CDR3 sequence is 12 residues long. CDR1 is SQVTM and CDR2 is ANQGSEA in the germline V gene. This clonotype was seen a handful of times. What it binds is not known. Study-level results: By a 13 V-J model, ophthalmopathy was set apart from stable hyperthyroidism.

Patients showing uncontrolled infection, other autoimmune disease, pregnancy or lactation were ineligible. Using RNA transcripts as the source, TCR beta CDR3 regions were amplified. A set of HTBI primers served as the primers for a first-round RT-PCR of the TCR CDR3. TCRdb processed the multiplex PCR reads anew with MiXCR; each CDR3 protein has one entry. Here the sample spans a few hundred thousand distinct CDR3 sequences, roughly 46% being singletons. The sequencing sample was made of peripheral blood or thyroid tissue (not recorded which). J is TRBJ1-2 and V is TRBV29-1, with D perhaps TRBD1 (5 bases). The TCR was taken from a woman younger than 30 with Graves' hyperthyroidism. CDR3 loop: CSVGGTNYGYTF. CDR3 DNA: TGCAGCGTTGGGGGGACTAACTATGGCTACACCTTC.